The next 18 T cell receptor beta chains were all read from a single sample in a study of post-analysis software for immune sequencing data. Study conclusions and caveats: Patients carried five TRBV segments more frequently than controls did, and TRBV5-6, TRBV5-1 and TRBV20-1 were among them.

Every TCR beta cDNA library bore unique molecular identifiers. TCRdb called the PCR reads again in MiXCR, with one record for every CDR3 protein. The table records approximately 730,000 distinct CDR3 sequences, about 45% of them present only once. Their antigens remain unidentified. The specimen sequenced was blood. These TCRs come from a girl between 5 and 17 years old with multiple sclerosis.

In its sample, this clonotype was seen a few times. The chain links TRBV10-2 to TRBJ2-1; tentatively, D is TRBD2 (6 bases). Trimming took 3 bases from V and 0 from J, leaving 12 bases between them. Germline-derived CDR1 and CDR2 are WSHSY and SAAADI. The CDR3 is made up of 16 amino acids. CDR3 nucleotide sequence: TGCGCCAGCAGTGAACCGGGAGCTAGCTCCTACAATGAGCAGTTCTTC. Residues: CASSEPGASSYNEQFF.

The chain uses TRBV9 and TRBJ2-7; perhaps TRBD1 as D (6 bases). CDR1 SGDLS and CDR2 YYNGEE come from the germline V gene. CDR3 size: 13 residues. V lost 3 bases and J lost 4, with 11 bases in between. The CDR3 bases are TGTGCCAGCAGCGCAGGGGACCCTTACGAGCAGTACTTC. It is translated as CASSAGDPYEQYF.

The chain uses TRBV27 and TRBJ2-1; D call uncertain. The V end lost 4 bases, the J end lost 0 bases, and 19 bases lay between the germline ends. CDR1 is MNHEY and CDR2 is SMNVEV in the germline V gene (reference sequence). The CDR3 spans 18 residues. The CDR3, as DNA: TGTGCCAGCAGTTCCCTCGGTGCCGGGCGCGGCTCCTACAATGAGCAGTTCTTC. Its translation: CASSSLGAGRGSYNEQFF.

This clonotype was counted once. The chain couples TRBV4-2 to TRBJ2-3, with no clear D. Germline CDR1 reads LGHNA; CDR2 reads YNFKEQ. The CDR3 has 16 amino acids. Trimming took off 4 bases at V and 4 bases at J, with 18 bases between the two ends. The CDR3, as DNA: TGTGCCAGCAGCCCGGCCGCGAAGATCCGAGCAGATACGCAGTATTTT. Its translation: CASSPAAKIRADTQYF.

J is TRBJ1-2 and V is TRBV5-1; D gene unclear. The CDR3 contains 10 residues. V lost 7 bases and J lost 7, with 8 bases in between. Germline-derived CDR1 and CDR2 are SGHRS and YFSETQ. Here the CDR3 reads CASRAAGYTF. CDR3 in DNA: TGCGCCAGCCGCGCTGCTGGCTACACCTTC.

In this sample, this clonotype turned up a few times. J is TRBJ2-7 and V is TRBV13; possibly TRBD1 for D (6 bases). Trimming stripped 5 bases from V and 3 bases from J, with 14 bases between. This CDR3 comprises 14 residues. Germline CDR1 PRHDT, CDR2 FYEKMQ (reference sequence). The CDR3: CASSLGTLHYEQYF. The CDR3 DNA reads TGTGCCAGCAGCCTTGGGACATTACACTACGAGCAGTACTTC.

The rearrangement joins TRBV7-2 to TRBJ2-5; 11 bases are a match to TRBD2. The CDR3 runs 17 residues. The V gene end was trimmed by 2 bases and the J gene end by 11 bases; junction bases not matched to a gene: 16. Germline V gives CDR1 SGHTA, CDR2 FQGNSA. In nucleotides, the CDR3 is TGTGCCAGCAGCTTAAGCCCTAGCGGGGGGCCCTACAATGAGCAGTACTTC. This encodes CASSLSPSGGPYNEQYF. Using reference TRBV7-2 and TRBJ2-5 for the parts outside the CDR3, the full variable domain is GAGVSQSPSNKVTEKGKDVELRCDPISGHTALYWYRQSLGQGLEFLIYFQGNSAPDKSGLPSDRFSAERTGGSVSTLTIQRTQQEDSAVYLCASSLSPSGGPYNEQYFGPGTRLLVL.

In its sample, this clonotype was seen a few times. The CDR3 loop reads CSALRQGRFIYEQYF. CDR3 coding DNA: TGCAGTGCTCTTAGACAGGGCCGATTTATCTACGAGCAGTACTTC. The chain links TRBV20-1 to TRBJ2-7; 7 nucleotides agree with TRBD1. This CDR3 spans 15 amino acids. Germline CDR1 is DFQATT and CDR2 is SNEGSKA (reference sequence). V shed 5 bases and J 3 bases; nucleotides not matched to a gene: 13.

This chain joins TRBV12-3 or TRBV12-4 and TRBJ2-7; perhaps D is TRBD1 or TRBD2 (7 bases each). The V and J ends lost 3 bases and 1 base respectively, with 22 bases between them. There are 18 residues in the CDR3. For the CDR3, the DNA is TGTGCCAGCAGTTTTGCCTTACCCGACAGGGACTATTCCTACGAGCAGTACTTC. It is translated as CASSFALPDRDYSYEQYF.

The rearrangement links TRBV7-2 to TRBJ2-3; D not certain. Trimming cost V 5 bases and J 1 base, with 19 bases left between them. Germline CDR1 is SGHTA and CDR2 is FQGNSA. This CDR3 region has 17 residues. The CDR3 DNA reads TGTGCCAGCAGCATATTCTTGACCCAGGCGGGCACAGATACGCAGTATTTT. Its protein product is CASSIFLTQAGTDTQYF.

This clonotype was seen only a few times. Germline and junction disagree at one end, which may indicate a read error. The genes are TRBV20-1 and TRBJ1-2; no definite D call. The CDR3 has 10 residues. Germline-derived CDR1 and CDR2 are DFQATT and SNEGSKA (reference sequence). The CDR3 sequence: CSVSIGGYTF. In DNA, the CDR3 is TGCAGTGTTAGCATTGGTGGCTATACCTTC.

The V call is TRBV9, the J call TRBJ2-5; 8 bases match TRBD1. Germline-derived CDR1 and CDR2 are SGDLS and YYNGEE. The V gene end was trimmed by 0 bases and the J gene end by 5 bases; junction bases not matched to a gene: 6. The CDR3 runs 15 residues. The CDR3, as DNA: TGTGCCAGCAGCGTAGACAGGGGGACGGGGGAGACCCAGTACTTC. As protein: CASSVDRGTGETQYF.

V and J are TRBV7-6 and TRBJ2-3; 8 bases map to TRBD2. CDR3 size: 14 residues. V trimming: 8 bases; J trimming: 0 bases; junction bases outside the gene matches: 4. Per the germline V gene, CDR1 is SGHVS and CDR2 is FNYEAQ. CDR3 region: CASGIAGSTDTQYF. The CDR3 nucleotides read TGTGCCAGCGGCATAGCGGGAAGCACAGATACGCAGTATTTT.

This chain's CDR3 is CASSEQPAGLDYNEQFF. The CDR3 nucleotides are TGTGCCAGCAGTGAACAACCCGCAGGCCTCGATTACAATGAGCAGTTCTTC. The rearrangement uses TRBV6-1 and TRBJ2-1; no clear D. Looked up from germline, CDR1 is MNHNS and CDR2 is SASEGT. Trimming took off 2 bases at V and 4 bases at J, with 18 bases between the two ends. The CDR3 runs 17 residues.

This chain connects TRBV20-1 to TRBJ1-5, with unresolved D. This CDR3 is built from 14 residues. V lost 1 base, J lost 5 bases, and 12 bases lay in between. Per germline, CDR1 DFQATT and CDR2 SNEGSKA (reference sequence). The CDR3 reads CSARAPDGYQPQHF. CDR3 nucleotides: TGCAGTGCTAGAGCCCCCGACGGTTATCAGCCCCAGCATTTT.

This clonotype was observed a single time. The rearrangement uses TRBV7-9 and TRBJ2-5; TRBD2 aligns across 11 bases. The junction had 8 bases not matched to a gene; V was cut back by 5 bases and J by 3 bases. Germline CDR1 is SEHNR and CDR2 is FQNEAQ (reference sequence). The CDR3 totals 16 residues. The CDR3 DNA reads as TGTGCCAGCAGCCCCACTAGCGGGAGATTCAAAGAGACCCAGTACTTC. Protein: CASSPTSGRFKETQYF.

This clonotype has only a few counts. The chain combines TRBV7-2 with TRBJ2-1; D remains ambiguous. Trimming pared 3 bases from V and 9 bases from J, leaving 9 bases between. The CDR3 length is 12 residues. Germline loops: CDR1 SGHTA, CDR2 FQGNSA. CDR3 in amino acids: CASSFPAPEQFF. CDR3 in DNA: TGTGCCAGCAGCTTTCCAGCGCCTGAGCAGTTCTTC.

The CDR3 region has the DNA TGCAGTGCCCCGCGGGTAGGCGCCTACAATGAGCAGTTCTTC. Translating gives CSAPRVGAYNEQFF. The chain combines TRBV20-1 with TRBJ2-1; D is possibly TRBD2 (5 bases). Germline V gene data show CDR1 as DFQATT and CDR2 as SNEGSKA (reference sequence). V was shortened by 6 bases and J by 2 bases, with 14 bases between the two germline ends. This CDR3 spans 14 amino acids.